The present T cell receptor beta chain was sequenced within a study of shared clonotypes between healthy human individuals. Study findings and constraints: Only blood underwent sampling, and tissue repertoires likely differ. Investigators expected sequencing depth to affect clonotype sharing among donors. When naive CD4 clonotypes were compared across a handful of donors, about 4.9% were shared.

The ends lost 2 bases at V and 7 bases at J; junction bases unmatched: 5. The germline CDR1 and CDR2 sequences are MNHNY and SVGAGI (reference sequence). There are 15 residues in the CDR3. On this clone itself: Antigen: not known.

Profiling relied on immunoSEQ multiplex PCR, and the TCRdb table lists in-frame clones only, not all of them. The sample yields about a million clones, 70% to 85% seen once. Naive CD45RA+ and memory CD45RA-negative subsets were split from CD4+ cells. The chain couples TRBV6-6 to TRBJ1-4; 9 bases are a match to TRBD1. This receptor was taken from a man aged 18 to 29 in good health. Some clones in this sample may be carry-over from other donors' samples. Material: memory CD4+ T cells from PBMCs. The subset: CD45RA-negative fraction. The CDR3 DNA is TGTGCCAGCAGTTACCGACCGGGACAGGGTGAAAAACTGTTTTTT. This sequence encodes CASSYRPGQGEKLFF.